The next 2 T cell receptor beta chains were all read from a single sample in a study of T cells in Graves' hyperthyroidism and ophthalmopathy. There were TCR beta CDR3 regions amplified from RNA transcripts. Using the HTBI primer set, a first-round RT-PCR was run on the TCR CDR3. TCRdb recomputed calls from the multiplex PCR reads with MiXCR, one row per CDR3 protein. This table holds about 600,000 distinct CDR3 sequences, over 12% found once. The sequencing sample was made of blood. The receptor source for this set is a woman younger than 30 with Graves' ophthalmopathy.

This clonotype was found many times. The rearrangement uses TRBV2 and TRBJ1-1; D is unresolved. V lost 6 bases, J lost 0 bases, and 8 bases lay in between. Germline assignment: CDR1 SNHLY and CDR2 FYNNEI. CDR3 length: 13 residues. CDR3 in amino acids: CASSGQLNTEAFF. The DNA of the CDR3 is TGTGCCAGCAGCGGGCAGTTGAACACTGAAGCTTTCTTT. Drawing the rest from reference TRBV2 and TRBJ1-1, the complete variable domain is EPEVTQTPSHQVTQMGQEVILRCVPISNHLYFYWYRQILGQKVEFLVSFYNNEISEKSEIFDDQFSVERPDGSNFTLKIRSTKLEDSAMYFCASSGQLNTEAFFGQGTRLTVV.

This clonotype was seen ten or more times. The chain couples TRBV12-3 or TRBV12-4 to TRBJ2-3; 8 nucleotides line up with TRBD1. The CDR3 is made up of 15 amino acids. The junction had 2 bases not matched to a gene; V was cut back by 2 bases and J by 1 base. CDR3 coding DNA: TGTGCCAGCAGTTTATGGGGACAGGGCACAGATACGCAGTATTTT. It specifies CASSLWGQGTDTQYF.